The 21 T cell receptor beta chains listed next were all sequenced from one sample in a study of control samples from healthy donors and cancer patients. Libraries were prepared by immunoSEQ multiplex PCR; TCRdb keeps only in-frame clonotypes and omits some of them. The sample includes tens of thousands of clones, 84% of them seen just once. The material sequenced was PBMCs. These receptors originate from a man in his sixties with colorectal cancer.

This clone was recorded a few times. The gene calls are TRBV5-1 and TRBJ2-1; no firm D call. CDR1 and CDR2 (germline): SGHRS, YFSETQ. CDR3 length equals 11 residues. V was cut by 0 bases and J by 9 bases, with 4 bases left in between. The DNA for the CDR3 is TGCGCCAGCAGCTTGGCGTTTGAGCAGTTCTTC. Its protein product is CASSLAFEQFF.

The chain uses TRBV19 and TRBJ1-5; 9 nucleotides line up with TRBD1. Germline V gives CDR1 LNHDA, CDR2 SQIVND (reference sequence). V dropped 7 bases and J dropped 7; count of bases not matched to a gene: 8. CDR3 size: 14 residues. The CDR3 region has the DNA TGTGCCAGTATGGACAGGGGAATAGGACAGCCCCAGCATTTT. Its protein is CASMDRGIGQPQHF.

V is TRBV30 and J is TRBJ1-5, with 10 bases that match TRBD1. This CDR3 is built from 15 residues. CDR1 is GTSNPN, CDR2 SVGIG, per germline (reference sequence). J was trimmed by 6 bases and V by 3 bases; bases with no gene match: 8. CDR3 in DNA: TGTGCCTGGAGCGGGGGACAGGGGTTTACTCAGCCCCAGCATTTT. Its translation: CAWSGGQGFTQPQHF. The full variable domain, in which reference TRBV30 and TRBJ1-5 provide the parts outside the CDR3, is SQTIHQWPATLVQPVGSPLSLECTVEGTSNPNLYWYRQAAGRGLQLLFYSVGIGQISSEVPQNLSASRPQDRQFILSSKKLLLSDSGFYLCAWSGGQGFTQPQHFGDGTRLSIL.

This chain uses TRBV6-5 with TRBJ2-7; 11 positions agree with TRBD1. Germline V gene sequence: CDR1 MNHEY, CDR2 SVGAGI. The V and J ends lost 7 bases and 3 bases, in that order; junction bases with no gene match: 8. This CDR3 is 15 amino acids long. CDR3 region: CASTYTGTGGYEQYF. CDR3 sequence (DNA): TGTGCCAGCACTTATACCGGGACAGGGGGCTACGAGCAGTACTTC.

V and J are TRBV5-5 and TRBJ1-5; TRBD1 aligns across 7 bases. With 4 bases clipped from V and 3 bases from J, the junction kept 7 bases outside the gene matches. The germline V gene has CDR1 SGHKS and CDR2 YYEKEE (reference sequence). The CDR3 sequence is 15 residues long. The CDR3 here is CASSRSGGVNQPQHF. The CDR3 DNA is TGTGCCAGCAGCCGGTCAGGGGGGGTCAATCAGCCCCAGCATTTT.

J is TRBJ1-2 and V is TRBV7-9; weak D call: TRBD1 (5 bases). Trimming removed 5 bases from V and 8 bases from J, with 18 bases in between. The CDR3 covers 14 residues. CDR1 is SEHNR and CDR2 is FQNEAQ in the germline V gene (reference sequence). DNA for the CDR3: TGTGCCAGCAGCATAGGGACGCCCCGGGAGGGCTACACCTTC. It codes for CASSIGTPREGYTF.

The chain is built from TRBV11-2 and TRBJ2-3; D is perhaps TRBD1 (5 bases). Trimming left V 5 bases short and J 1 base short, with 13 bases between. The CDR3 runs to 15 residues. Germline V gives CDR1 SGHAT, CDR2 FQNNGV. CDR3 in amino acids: CASSTWGSRTDTQYF. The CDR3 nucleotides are TGTGCCAGCAGCACCTGGGGCAGCCGCACAGATACGCAGTATTTT.

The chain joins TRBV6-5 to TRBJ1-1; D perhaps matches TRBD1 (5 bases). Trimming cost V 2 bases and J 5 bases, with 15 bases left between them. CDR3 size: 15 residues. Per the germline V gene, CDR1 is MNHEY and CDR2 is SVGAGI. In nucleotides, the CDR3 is TGTGCCAGCAGTTACCCGGGGGGTCGGGGAACTGAAGCTTTCTTT. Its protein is CASSYPGGRGTEAFF.

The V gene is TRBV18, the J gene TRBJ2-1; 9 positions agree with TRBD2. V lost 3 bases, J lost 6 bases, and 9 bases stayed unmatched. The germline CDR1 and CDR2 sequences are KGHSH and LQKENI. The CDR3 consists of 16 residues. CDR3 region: CASSPDSSGVLNEQFF. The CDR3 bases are TGTGCCAGCTCACCGGACTCTAGCGGGGTTCTCAATGAGCAGTTCTTC. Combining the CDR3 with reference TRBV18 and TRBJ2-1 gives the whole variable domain NAGVMQNPRHLVRRRGQEARLRCSPMKGHSHVYWYRQLPEEGLKFMVYLQKENIIDESGMPKERFSAEFPKEGPSILRIQQVVRGDSAAYFCASSPDSSGVLNEQFFGPGTRLTVL.

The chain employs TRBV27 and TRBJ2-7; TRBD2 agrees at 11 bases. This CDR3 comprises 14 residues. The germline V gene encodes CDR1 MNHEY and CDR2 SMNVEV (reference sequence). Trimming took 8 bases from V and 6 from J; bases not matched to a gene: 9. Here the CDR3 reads CASGMGLAVGEQYF. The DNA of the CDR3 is TGTGCCAGCGGGATGGGACTAGCGGTGGGCGAGCAGTACTTC.

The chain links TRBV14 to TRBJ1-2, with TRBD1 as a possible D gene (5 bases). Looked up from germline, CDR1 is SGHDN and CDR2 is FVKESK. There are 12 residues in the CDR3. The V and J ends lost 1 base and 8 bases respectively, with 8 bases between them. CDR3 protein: CASSQGGGGYTF. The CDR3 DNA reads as TGTGCCAGCAGCCAAGGGGGCGGAGGCTACACCTTC.

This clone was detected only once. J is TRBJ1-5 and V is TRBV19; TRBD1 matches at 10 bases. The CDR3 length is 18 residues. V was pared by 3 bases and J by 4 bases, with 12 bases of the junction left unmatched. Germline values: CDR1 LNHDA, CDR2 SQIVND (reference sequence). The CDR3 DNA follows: TGTGCCAGTAGTATTCCGCTCACCACGGGACAGGGGAATCAGCCCCAGCATTTT. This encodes CASSIPLTTGQGNQPQHF.

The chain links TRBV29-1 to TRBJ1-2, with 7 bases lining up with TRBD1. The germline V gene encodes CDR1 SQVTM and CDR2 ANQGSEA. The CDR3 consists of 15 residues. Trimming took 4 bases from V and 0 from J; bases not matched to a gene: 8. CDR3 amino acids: CSVGQGASANYGYTF. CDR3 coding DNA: TGCAGCGTTGGACAGGGCGCTTCAGCTAACTATGGCTACACCTTC.

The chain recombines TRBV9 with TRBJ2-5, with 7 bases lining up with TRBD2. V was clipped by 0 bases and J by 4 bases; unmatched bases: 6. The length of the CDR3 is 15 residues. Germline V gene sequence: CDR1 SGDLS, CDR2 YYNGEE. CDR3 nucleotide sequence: TGTGCCAGCAGCGTAGGGGTGGCTAGCGGAGAGACCCAGTACTTC. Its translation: CASSVGVASGETQYF. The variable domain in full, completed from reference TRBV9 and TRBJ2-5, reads DSGVTQTPKHLITATGQRVTLRCSPRSGDLSVYWYQQSLDQGLQFLIQYYNGEERAKGNILERFSAQQFPDLHSELNLSSLELGDSALYFCASSVGVASGETQYFGPGTRLLVL.

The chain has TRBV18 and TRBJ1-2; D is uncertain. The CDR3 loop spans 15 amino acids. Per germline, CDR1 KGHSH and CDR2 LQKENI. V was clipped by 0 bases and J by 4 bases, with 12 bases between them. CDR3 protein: CASSPPIDGPYGYTF. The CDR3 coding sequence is TGTGCCAGCTCACCACCTATCGACGGTCCCTATGGCTACACCTTC.

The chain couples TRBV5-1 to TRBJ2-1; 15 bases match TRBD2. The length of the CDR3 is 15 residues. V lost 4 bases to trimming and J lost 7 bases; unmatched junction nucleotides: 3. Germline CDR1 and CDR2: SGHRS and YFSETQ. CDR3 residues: CASSPGTSGGNEQFF. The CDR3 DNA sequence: TGCGCCAGCAGCCCCGGGACTAGCGGGGGGAATGAGCAGTTCTTC. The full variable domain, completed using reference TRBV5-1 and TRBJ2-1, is KAGVTQTPRYLIKTRGQQVTLSCSPISGHRSVSWYQQTPGQGLQFLFEYFSETQRNKGNFPGRFSGRQFSNSRSEMNVSTLELGDSALYLCASSPGTSGGNEQFFGPGTRLTVL.

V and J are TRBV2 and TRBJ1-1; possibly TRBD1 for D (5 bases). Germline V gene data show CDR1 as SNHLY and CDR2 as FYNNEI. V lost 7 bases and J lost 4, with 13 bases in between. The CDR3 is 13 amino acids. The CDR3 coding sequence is TGTGCCAGCACGGTGGGGGGTCTCACTGAAGCTTTCTTT. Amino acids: CASTVGGLTEAFF.

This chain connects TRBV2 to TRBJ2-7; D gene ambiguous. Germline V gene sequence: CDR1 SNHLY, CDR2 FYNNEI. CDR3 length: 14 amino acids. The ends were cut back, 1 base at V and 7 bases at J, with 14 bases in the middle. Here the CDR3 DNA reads TGTGCCAGCAGTGAAGGGAGTGAGAGCCGGGAGCAGTACGTC. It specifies CASSEGSESREQYV.

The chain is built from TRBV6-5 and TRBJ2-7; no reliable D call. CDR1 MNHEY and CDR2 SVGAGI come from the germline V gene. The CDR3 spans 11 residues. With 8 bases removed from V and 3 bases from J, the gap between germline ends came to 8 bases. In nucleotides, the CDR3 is TGTGCCAGCGCAAATATCTACGAGCAGTACTTC. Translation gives CASANIYEQYF.

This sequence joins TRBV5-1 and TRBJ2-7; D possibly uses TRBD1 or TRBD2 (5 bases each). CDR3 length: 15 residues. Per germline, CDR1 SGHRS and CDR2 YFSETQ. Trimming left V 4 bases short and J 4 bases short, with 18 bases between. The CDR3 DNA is TGCGCCAGCAGCCCCGGCCTAGGGGAGTCGTACGAGCAGTACTTC. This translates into CASSPGLGESYEQYF. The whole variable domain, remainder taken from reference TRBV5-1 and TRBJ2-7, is KAGVTQTPRYLIKTRGQQVTLSCSPISGHRSVSWYQQTPGQGLQFLFEYFSETQRNKGNFPGRFSGRQFSNSRSEMNVSTLELGDSALYLCASSPGLGESYEQYFGPGTRLTVT.

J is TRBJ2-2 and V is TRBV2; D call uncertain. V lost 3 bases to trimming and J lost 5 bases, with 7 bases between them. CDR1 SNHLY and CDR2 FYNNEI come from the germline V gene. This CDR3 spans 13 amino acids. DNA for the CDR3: TGTGCCAGCAGTGACCTGGGTACCGGGGAGCTGTTTTTT. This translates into CASSDLGTGELFF.